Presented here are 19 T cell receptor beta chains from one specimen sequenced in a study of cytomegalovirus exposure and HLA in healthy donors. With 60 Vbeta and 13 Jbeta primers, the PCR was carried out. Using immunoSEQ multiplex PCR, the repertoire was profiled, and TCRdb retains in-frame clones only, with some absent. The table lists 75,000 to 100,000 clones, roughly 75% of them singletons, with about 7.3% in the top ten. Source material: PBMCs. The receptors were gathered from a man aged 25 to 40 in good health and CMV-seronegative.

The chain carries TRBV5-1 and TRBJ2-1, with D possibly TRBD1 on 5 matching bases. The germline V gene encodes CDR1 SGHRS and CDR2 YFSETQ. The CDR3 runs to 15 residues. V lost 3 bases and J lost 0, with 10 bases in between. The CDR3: CASSSQGSSYNEQFF. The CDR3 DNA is TGCGCCAGCAGCTCCCAGGGTAGCTCCTACAATGAGCAGTTCTTC.

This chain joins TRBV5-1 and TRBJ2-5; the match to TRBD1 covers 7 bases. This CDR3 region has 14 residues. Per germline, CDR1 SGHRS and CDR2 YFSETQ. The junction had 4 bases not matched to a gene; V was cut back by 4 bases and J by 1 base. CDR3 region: CASSLTGTQETQYF. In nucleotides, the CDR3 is TGCGCCAGCAGCCTGACAGGGACCCAAGAGACCCAGTACTTC.

The CDR3 bases are TGCGCCAGCAACCCAGGGACAGCGAACCTATACAATGAGCAGTTCTTC. As protein: CASNPGTANLYNEQFF. The V and J genes are TRBV5-1 and TRBJ2-1; TRBD1 agrees at 7 bases. The CDR3 covers 16 residues. V gave up 6 bases and J gave up 4 bases; unmatched junction bases: 13. Per germline, CDR1 SGHRS and CDR2 YFSETQ.

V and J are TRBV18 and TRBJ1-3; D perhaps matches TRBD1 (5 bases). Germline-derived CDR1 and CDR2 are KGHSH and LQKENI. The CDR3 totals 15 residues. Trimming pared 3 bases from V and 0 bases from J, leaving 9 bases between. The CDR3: CASSPDRSSGNTIYF. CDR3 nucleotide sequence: TGTGCCAGCTCACCCGACAGATCCTCTGGAAACACCATATATTTT.

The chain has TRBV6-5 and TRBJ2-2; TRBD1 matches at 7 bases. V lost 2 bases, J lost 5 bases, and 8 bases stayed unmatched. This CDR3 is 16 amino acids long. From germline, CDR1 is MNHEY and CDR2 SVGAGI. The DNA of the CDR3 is TGTGCCAGCAGTTACGAGGGGGCGGTACGGACCGGGGAGCTGTTTTTT. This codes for CASSYEGAVRTGELFF.

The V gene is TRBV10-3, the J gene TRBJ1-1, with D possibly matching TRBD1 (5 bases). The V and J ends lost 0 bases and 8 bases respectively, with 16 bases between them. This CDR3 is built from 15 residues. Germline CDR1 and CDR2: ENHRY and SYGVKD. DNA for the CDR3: TGTGCCATCAGTGAGTCCGACACCAGGGAAGCCGAAGCTTTCTTT. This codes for CAISESDTREAEAFF.

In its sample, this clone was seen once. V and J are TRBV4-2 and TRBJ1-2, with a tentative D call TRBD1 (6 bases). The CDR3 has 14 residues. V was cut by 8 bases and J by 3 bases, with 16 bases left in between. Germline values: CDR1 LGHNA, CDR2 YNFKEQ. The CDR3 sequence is CASGTDRLDYGYTF. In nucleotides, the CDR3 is TGTGCCAGCGGAACGGACAGATTAGACTATGGCTACACCTTC.

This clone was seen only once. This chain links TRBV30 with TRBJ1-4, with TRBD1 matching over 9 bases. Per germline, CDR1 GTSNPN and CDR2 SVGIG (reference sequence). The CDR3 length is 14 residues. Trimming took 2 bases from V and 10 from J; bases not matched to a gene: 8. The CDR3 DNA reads TGTGCCTGGAGTACCGGGACAGGGCTAGTAAAACTGTTTTTT. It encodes CAWSTGTGLVKLFF.

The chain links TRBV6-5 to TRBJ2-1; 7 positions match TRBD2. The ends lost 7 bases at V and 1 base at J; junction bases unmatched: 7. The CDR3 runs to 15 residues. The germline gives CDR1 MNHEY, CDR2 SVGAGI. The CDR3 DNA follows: TGTGCCAGCAAGGGAGGGCCTTCGTCCTACAATGAGCAGTTCTTC. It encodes CASKGGPSSYNEQFF.

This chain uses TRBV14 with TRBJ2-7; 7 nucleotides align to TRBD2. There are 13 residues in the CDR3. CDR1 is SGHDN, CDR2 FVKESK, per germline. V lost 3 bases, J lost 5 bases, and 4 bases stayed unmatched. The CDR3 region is CASSHRTSNEQYF. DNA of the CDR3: TGTGCCAGCAGCCACCGGACTAGTAACGAGCAGTACTTC. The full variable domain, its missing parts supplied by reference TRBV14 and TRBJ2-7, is EAGVTQFPSHSVIEKGQTVTLRCDPISGHDNLYWYRRVMGKEIKFLLHFVKESKQDESGMPNNRFLAERTGGTYSTLKVQPAELEDSGVYFCASSHRTSNEQYFGPGTRLTVT.

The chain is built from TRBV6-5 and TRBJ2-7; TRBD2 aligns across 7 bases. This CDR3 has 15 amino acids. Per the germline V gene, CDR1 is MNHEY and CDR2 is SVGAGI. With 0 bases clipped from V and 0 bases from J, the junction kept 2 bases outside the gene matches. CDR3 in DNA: TGTGCCAGCAGTTACTCTGCGGGGGTCTCCTACGAGCAGTACTTC. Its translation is CASSYSAGVSYEQYF.

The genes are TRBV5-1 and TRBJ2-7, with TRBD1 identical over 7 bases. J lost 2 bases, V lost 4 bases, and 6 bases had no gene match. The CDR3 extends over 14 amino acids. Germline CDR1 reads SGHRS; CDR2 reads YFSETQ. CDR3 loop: CASSHRGNPYEQYF. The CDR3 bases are TGCGCCAGCAGCCACAGGGGAAACCCCTACGAGCAGTACTTC. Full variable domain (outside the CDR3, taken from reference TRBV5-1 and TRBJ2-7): KAGVTQTPRYLIKTRGQQVTLSCSPISGHRSVSWYQQTPGQGLQFLFEYFSETQRNKGNFPGRFSGRQFSNSRSEMNVSTLELGDSALYLCASSHRGNPYEQYFGPGTRLTVT.

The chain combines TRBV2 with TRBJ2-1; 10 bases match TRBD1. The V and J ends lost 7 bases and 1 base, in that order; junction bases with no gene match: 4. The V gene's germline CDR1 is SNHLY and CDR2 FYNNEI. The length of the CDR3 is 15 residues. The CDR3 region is CASIGTGASYNEQFF. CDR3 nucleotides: TGTGCCAGCATTGGGACAGGGGCGTCCTACAATGAGCAGTTCTTC.

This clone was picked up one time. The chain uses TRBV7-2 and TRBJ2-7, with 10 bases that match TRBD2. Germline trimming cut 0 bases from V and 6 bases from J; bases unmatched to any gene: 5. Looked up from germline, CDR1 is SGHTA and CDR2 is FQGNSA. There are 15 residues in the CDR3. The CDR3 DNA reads TGTGCCAGCAGCTTAGCTTGGCTAGCGGGAGTCGAGCAGTACTTC. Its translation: CASSLAWLAGVEQYF. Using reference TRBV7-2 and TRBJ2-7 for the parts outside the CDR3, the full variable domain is GAGVSQSPSNKVTEKGKDVELRCDPISGHTALYWYRQSLGQGLEFLIYFQGNSAPDKSGLPSDRFSAERTGGSVSTLTIQRTQQEDSAVYLCASSLAWLAGVEQYFGPGTRLTVT.

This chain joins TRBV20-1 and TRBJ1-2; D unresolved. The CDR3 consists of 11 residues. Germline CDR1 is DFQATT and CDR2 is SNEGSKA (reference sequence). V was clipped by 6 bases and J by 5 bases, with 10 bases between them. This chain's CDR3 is CSAPVPYGYTF. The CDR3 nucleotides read TGCAGTGCGCCAGTTCCATATGGCTACACCTTC.

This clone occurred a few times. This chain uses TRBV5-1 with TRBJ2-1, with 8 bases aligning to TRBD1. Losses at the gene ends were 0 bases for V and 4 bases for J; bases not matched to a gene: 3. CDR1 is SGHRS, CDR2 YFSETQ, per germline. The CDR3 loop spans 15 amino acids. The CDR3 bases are TGCGCCAGCAGCTTGGGACAGGGGTTGTACAATGAGCAGTTCTTC. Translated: CASSLGQGLYNEQFF.

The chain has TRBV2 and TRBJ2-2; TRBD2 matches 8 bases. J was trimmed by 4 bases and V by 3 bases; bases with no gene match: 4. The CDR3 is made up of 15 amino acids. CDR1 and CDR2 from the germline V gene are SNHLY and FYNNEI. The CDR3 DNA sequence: TGTGCCAGCAGTGAGAATCGGGGGGGCACCGGGGAGCTGTTTTTT. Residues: CASSENRGGTGELFF. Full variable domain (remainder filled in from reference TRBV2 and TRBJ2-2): EPEVTQTPSHQVTQMGQEVILRCVPISNHLYFYWYRQILGQKVEFLVSFYNNEISEKSEIFDDQFSVERPDGSNFTLKIRSTKLEDSAMYFCASSENRGGTGELFFGEGSRLTVL.

CDR3 sequence (DNA): TGTGCCTGGAGGTGGGGCCCTAGCTCCTACGAGCAGTACTTC. This gives the protein CAWRWGPSSYEQYF. The V call is TRBV30, the J call TRBJ2-7; D is perhaps TRBD1 (5 bases). The CDR3 consists of 14 residues. Germline lookup yields CDR1 GTSNPN and CDR2 SVGIG (reference sequence). The V and J ends lost 3 bases and 0 bases respectively, with 12 bases between them.

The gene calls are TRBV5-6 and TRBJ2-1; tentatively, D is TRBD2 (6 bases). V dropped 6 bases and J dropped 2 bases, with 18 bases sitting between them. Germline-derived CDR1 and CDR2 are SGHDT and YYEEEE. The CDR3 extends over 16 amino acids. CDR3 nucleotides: TGTGCCAGCACCCATGATCGCGGGAACGCCTACAATGAGCAGTTCTTC. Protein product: CASTHDRGNAYNEQFF.